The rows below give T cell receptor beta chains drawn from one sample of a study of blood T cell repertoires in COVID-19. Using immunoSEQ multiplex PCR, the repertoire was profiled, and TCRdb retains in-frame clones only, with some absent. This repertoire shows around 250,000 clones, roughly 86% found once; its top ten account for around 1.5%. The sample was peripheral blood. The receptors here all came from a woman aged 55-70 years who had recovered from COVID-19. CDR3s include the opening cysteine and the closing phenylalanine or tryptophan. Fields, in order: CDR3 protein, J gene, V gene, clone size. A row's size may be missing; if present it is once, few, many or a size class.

cdr3_aa: CASSPKGAGVDTQYF
j_call: TRBJ2-3
v_call: TRBV7-3
clone_size: .

cdr3_aa: CASSRTRRSYEQYF
j_call: TRBJ2-7
v_call: TRBV2
clone_size: .

cdr3_aa: CASSFISGGNQPQHF
j_call: TRBJ1-5
v_call: TRBV27
clone_size: .

cdr3_aa: CSVDSYTEAFF
j_call: TRBJ1-1
v_call: TRBV29-1
clone_size: .

cdr3_aa: CATSTGQGPEAFF
j_call: TRBJ1-1
v_call: TRBV24-1
clone_size: .

cdr3_aa: CASSLFGTGTYEQYF
j_call: TRBJ2-7
v_call: TRBV5-4
clone_size: .

cdr3_aa: CATSSRTRPSTDTQYF
j_call: TRBJ2-3
v_call: TRBV15
clone_size: many

cdr3_aa: CASSRTSGGSYEQYF
j_call: TRBJ2-7
v_call: TRBV27
clone_size: .

cdr3_aa: CASNHFRGPGELFF
j_call: TRBJ2-2
v_call: TRBV19
clone_size: .

cdr3_aa: CATSRGQPTYEQYF
j_call: TRBJ2-7
v_call: TRBV15
clone_size: .

cdr3_aa: CASSLEINQPQHF
j_call: TRBJ1-5
v_call: TRBV7-3
clone_size: .

cdr3_aa: CASSMGQYSNQPQHF
j_call: TRBJ1-5
v_call: TRBV19
clone_size: .

cdr3_aa: CASSIWGTENTGELFF
j_call: TRBJ2-2
v_call: TRBV19
clone_size: .

cdr3_aa: CASSLGGADTQYF
j_call: TRBJ2-3
v_call: TRBV3-1/TRBV3-2
clone_size: .

cdr3_aa: CASSSYYTGELFF
j_call: TRBJ2-2
v_call: TRBV28
clone_size: few

cdr3_aa: CASSFRLAGVLSGELFF
j_call: TRBJ2-2
v_call: TRBV7-2
clone_size: .

cdr3_aa: CASTSTGNVLTF
j_call: TRBJ2-6
v_call: TRBV2
clone_size: .

cdr3_aa: CASSFVNTVNYGYTF
j_call: TRBJ1-2
v_call: TRBV27
clone_size: .

cdr3_aa: CASRLAAQYF
j_call: TRBJ2-5
v_call: TRBV2
clone_size: .

cdr3_aa: CASSPRRDSYNEQFF
j_call: TRBJ2-1
v_call: TRBV18
clone_size: .

cdr3_aa: CASSPTGGRAQYF
j_call: TRBJ2-5
v_call: TRBV3-1/TRBV3-2
clone_size: .

cdr3_aa: CASSRTGGLYLSNQPQHF
j_call: TRBJ1-5
v_call: TRBV2
clone_size: .

cdr3_aa: CASRGTDSSGNTIYF
j_call: TRBJ1-3
v_call: TRBV27
clone_size: .

cdr3_aa: CATSDLQQGDSQETQYF
j_call: TRBJ2-5
v_call: TRBV24-1
clone_size: once

cdr3_aa: CSVPGHYNNEQFF
j_call: TRBJ2-1
v_call: TRBV29-1
clone_size: .

cdr3_aa: CASSPRDTQETQYF
j_call: TRBJ2-5
v_call: TRBV2
clone_size: .

cdr3_aa: CASSQAAIMNTEAFF
j_call: TRBJ1-1
v_call: TRBV23-1
clone_size: .

cdr3_aa: CASKALSSYNEQFF
j_call: TRBJ2-1
v_call: TRBV19
clone_size: .

cdr3_aa: CASSPSIQTGTGGNEQFF
j_call: TRBJ2-1
v_call: TRBV18
clone_size: few

cdr3_aa: CASRGQGGMNTEAFF
j_call: TRBJ1-1
v_call: TRBV28
clone_size: .

cdr3_aa: CASSFHSGAPNYGYTF
j_call: TRBJ1-2
v_call: TRBV3-1/TRBV3-2
clone_size: .